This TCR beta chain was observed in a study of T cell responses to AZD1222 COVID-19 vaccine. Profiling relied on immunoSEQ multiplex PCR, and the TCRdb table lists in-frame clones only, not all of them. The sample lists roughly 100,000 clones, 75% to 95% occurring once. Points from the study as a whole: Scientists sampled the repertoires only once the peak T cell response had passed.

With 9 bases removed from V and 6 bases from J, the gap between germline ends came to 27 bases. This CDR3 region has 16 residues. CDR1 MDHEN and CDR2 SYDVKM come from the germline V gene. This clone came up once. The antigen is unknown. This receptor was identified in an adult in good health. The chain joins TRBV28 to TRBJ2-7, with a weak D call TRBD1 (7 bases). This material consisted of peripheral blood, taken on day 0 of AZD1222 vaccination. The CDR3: CARSVQGPRGTSEQYF. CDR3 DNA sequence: TGTGCCAGGTCGGTACAGGGGCCCCGGGGGACGAGCGAGCAGTACTTC.